The 25 T cell receptor beta chains below all came from one sample that was sequenced in a study of T cells after yellow fever vaccination. TCRdb re-analysed the 5' RACE reads in MiXCR, keeping a single row per CDR3 protein. The repertoire consists of 340,000 or so distinct CDR3 sequences, with approximately 12% occurring once and the leading ten covering 3.2%. This material consisted of CD4+ T cells sorted from PBMCs, taken 15 days after the yellow fever booster vaccination. These TCRs come from a man in his late teens or twenties who received the YFV17D yellow fever vaccine.

The CDR3 DNA sequence: TGCAGCGCTAGCGGGGGGGACACAGATACGCAGTATTTT. Translating gives CSASGGDTDTQYF. The chain carries TRBV29-1 and TRBJ2-3; 12 positions agree with TRBD2. J was trimmed by 2 bases and V by 7 bases; bases with no gene match: 1. CDR3 length: 13 amino acids. Germline V gene data show CDR1 as SQVTM and CDR2 as ANQGSEA.

In its sample, this clonotype was seen a few times. The V gene is TRBV7-2, the J gene TRBJ2-1; D is unclear. This CDR3 region has 14 residues. Germline V CDR1 and CDR2: SGHTA, FQGNSA. V was shortened by 5 bases and J by 2 bases, with 10 bases between the two germline ends. CDR3 nucleotides: TGTGCCAGCAGCCCCGAAATCCCCTACAATGAGCAGTTCTTC. It codes for CASSPEIPYNEQFF. Using reference TRBV7-2 and TRBJ2-1 for the parts outside the CDR3, the full variable domain is GAGVSQSPSNKVTEKGKDVELRCDPISGHTALYWYRQSLGQGLEFLIYFQGNSAPDKSGLPSDRFSAERTGGSVSTLTIQRTQQEDSAVYLCASSPEIPYNEQFFGPGTRLTVL.

This clonotype was recorded at least ten times. The rearrangement links TRBV7-9 to TRBJ2-5; D is tentatively TRBD1 or TRBD2 (5 bases each). This CDR3 contains 15 residues. V was shortened by 5 bases and J by 3 bases, with 16 bases between the two germline ends. Germline CDR1 and CDR2: SEHNR and FQNEAQ (reference sequence). The CDR3 spells CASSGGTVIKETQYF. CDR3 nucleotide sequence: TGTGCCAGCAGCGGTGGGACCGTAATAAAAGAGACCCAGTACTTC.

This CDR3 reads CASSELVGGNTEAFF. DNA of the CDR3: TGTGCCAGCAGTGAGTTGGTTGGAGGGAACACTGAAGCTTTCTTT. The V call is TRBV2, the J call TRBJ1-1; no clear D. There are 15 residues in the CDR3. Trimming took 3 bases from V and 1 from J, leaving 12 bases between them. Germline V gives CDR1 SNHLY, CDR2 FYNNEI.

The V gene is TRBV20-1, the J gene TRBJ1-6; perhaps TRBD1 as D (5 bases). Germline CDR1 DFQATT, CDR2 SNEGSKA (reference sequence). The CDR3 loop spans 13 amino acids. V dropped 6 bases and J dropped 7 bases, with 13 bases sitting between them. CDR3 amino acids: CSARDSTNSPLHF. The CDR3 nucleotides read TGCAGTGCCCGGGACTCCACAAATTCACCCCTCCACTTT.

This clonotype came up a few times. The chain couples TRBV4-1 to TRBJ2-3; TRBD2 agrees at 8 bases. The CDR3 runs 14 residues. Germline V gives CDR1 MGHRA, CDR2 YSYEKL. After removal of 3 bases from V and 1 base from J, the junction contained 0 bases not matched to a gene. The CDR3 protein is CASSQRGGTDTQYF. As DNA, the CDR3 is TGCGCCAGCAGCCAGCGGGGGGGCACAGATACGCAGTATTTT.

The CDR3 DNA reads TGTGCCAGCAGTCTGACCTCGGACAGGGTAGGCGGCAATCAGCCCCAGCATTTT. Translating it yields CASSLTSDRVGGNQPQHF. This chain uses TRBV28 with TRBJ1-5, with TRBD1 matching 8 bases. The junction had 14 bases not matched to a gene; V was cut back by 5 bases and J by 2 bases. Germline CDR1 and CDR2: MDHEN and SYDVKM. The CDR3 totals 18 residues. The variable domain in full, with the rest retrieved from reference TRBV28 and TRBJ1-5, is DVKVTQSSRYLVKRTGEKVFLECVQDMDHENMFWYRQDPGLGLRLIYFSYDVKMKEKGDIPEGYSVSREKKERFSLILESASTNQTSMYLCASSLTSDRVGGNQPQHFGDGTRLSIL.

V gene TRBV5-1 combines with J gene TRBJ1-2; D is unresolved. The CDR3 is made up of 13 amino acids. V was trimmed by 3 bases and J by 8 bases, leaving 14 bases between them. The germline V gene encodes CDR1 SGHRS and CDR2 YFSETQ. This CDR3 reads CASSSYSGRGYTF. CDR3 bases: TGCGCCAGCAGCTCATACTCTGGCAGGGGCTACACCTTC.

The CDR3 nucleotides read TGTGCCAGCCTCGGCCCGGGACAGGGAGGAGAATCCCACTATGGCTACACCTTC. This codes for CASLGPGQGGESHYGYTF. This sequence joins TRBV6-1 and TRBJ1-2; 9 positions agree with TRBD1. Germline V gene sequence: CDR1 MNHNS, CDR2 SASEGT. CDR3 length: 18 residues. J was trimmed by 3 bases and V by 8 bases; bases with no gene match: 19.

This sequence joins TRBV6-5 and TRBJ2-3; D might be TRBD2 (5 bases). V was trimmed by 7 bases and J by 10 bases, leaving 15 bases between them. Per the germline V gene, CDR1 is MNHEY and CDR2 is SVGAGI. The CDR3 runs to 12 residues. CDR3 sequence (DNA): TGTGCCAGCAAACAGACGGACGGGGCGCAGTATTTT. Translation gives CASKQTDGAQYF.

The rearrangement uses TRBV10-2 and TRBJ2-1; D may be TRBD2 (6 bases). The V end was cut by 6 bases, the J end by 5 bases, with 20 bases between. The CDR3 extends over 16 amino acids. Germline V gene lookup returns CDR1 WSHSY and CDR2 SAAADI. Written as DNA, the CDR3 is TGCGCCAGCAGCGCGATCCCGGGACTTCCCAACAATGAGCAGTTCTTC. It encodes CASSAIPGLPNNEQFF.

This clonotype was seen a few times. In nucleotides, the CDR3 is TGTGCCAGCAGCACCGGGACAGGGTCCTACGAGCAGTACTTC. Translating it yields CASSTGTGSYEQYF. The chain recombines TRBV2 with TRBJ2-7; the match to TRBD1 covers 9 bases. The CDR3 is made up of 14 amino acids. CDR1 is SNHLY, CDR2 FYNNEI, per germline. With V trimmed by 6 bases and J by 1 base, 4 bases remained unmatched.

This clonotype was picked up many times. The J gene is TRBJ1-1, the V gene TRBV12-3 or TRBV12-4; D perhaps matches TRBD1 (5 bases). V was trimmed by 4 bases and J by 4 bases, leaving 19 bases between them. There are 16 residues in the CDR3. In DNA, the CDR3 is TGTGCCAGCAGTTCCGAAGGGTTAGGGGTAGCCACTGAAGCTTTCTTT. Translating it yields CASSSEGLGVATEAFF.

This chain uses TRBV11-1 with TRBJ2-5, with TRBD2 matching over 8 bases. CDR1 and CDR2 (germline): SGHAT, FQDESV (reference sequence). With V trimmed by 5 bases and J by 7 bases, 9 bases remained unmatched. CDR3 length: 14 residues. The CDR3 bases are TGTGCCAGCAGCGGTACACGCGGGGGGTCGACCCAGTACTTC. Translated, it gives CASSGTRGGSTQYF.

This clonotype turned up a few times. The chain couples TRBV7-2 to TRBJ1-5; 8 nucleotides align to TRBD1. Germline V lookup: CDR1 SGHTA, CDR2 FQGNSA. The CDR3 runs to 14 residues. V lost 2 bases and J lost 5; bases outside the gene matches: 2. CDR3: CASSLKTGDQPQHF. CDR3 sequence (DNA): TGTGCCAGCAGCTTAAAGACAGGGGATCAGCCCCAGCATTTT.

This sequence joins TRBV7-2 and TRBJ2-1, with D uncertain. Germline CDR1 SGHTA, CDR2 FQGNSA. This CDR3 contains 14 residues. Trimming removed 1 base from V and 6 bases from J, with 10 bases in between. The DNA for the CDR3 is TGTGCCAGCAGCTTAGGGTTCGGGTTCAATGAGCAGTTCTTC. Amino acids: CASSLGFGFNEQFF.

CDR3 sequence reads: CASSGAPNGDTQYF. The CDR3 bases are TGTGCCAGCTCCGGGGCTCCAAACGGGGATACGCAGTATTTT. This chain joins TRBV7-3 and TRBJ2-3; TRBD1 or TRBD2 may be the D gene (5 bases each). V lost 8 bases, J lost 6 bases, and 18 bases lay in between. Germline values: CDR1 SGHTA, CDR2 FQGTGA. This CDR3 region has 14 residues.

The gene calls are TRBV3-1 and TRBJ2-1; weak D call: TRBD2 (6 bases). Germline CDR1 and CDR2: LGHDT and YNNKEL (reference sequence). With 1 base removed from V and 0 bases from J, the gap between germline ends came to 10 bases. The CDR3 has 16 residues. The CDR3: CASSQVAGSSYNEQFF. The CDR3 nucleotides read TGTGCCAGCAGCCAAGTGGCGGGAAGCTCCTACAATGAGCAGTTCTTC.

This clonotype has just a few counts. This sequence joins TRBV2 and TRBJ1-5; D not certain. This CDR3 is built from 15 residues. The ends were cut back, 8 bases at V and 1 base at J, with 15 bases in the middle. The germline V gene has CDR1 SNHLY and CDR2 FYNNEI. For the CDR3, the DNA is TGTGCCAGCTGCTGTCTGGGCAGAAGCAATCAGCCCCAGCATTTT. The encoded protein is CASCCLGRSNQPQHF.

This clonotype was seen ten or more times. The rearrangement links TRBV5-1 to TRBJ1-2; D is uncertain. The CDR3 spans 14 residues. V was shortened by 4 bases and J by 8 bases, with 18 bases between the two germline ends. Germline V gives CDR1 SGHRS, CDR2 YFSETQ. Here the CDR3 reads CASSPSVGSGGYTF. The DNA for the CDR3 is TGCGCCAGCAGCCCCTCGGTGGGATCTGGAGGCTACACCTTC.

This clonotype appeared a few times. The chain carries TRBV1 and TRBJ2-2; the D call of TRBD2 is as the table states it, not checked on the DNA. TRBV1 is described as a pseudogene. The CDR3 totals 19 residues. The DNA of the CDR3 is TGCACCAGCAGCCAAGATTGTAGGCGGGGGACTAGCGGGACCGGGGAGCTGTTTTTT. Its translation: CTSSQDCRRGTSGTGELFF.

The V call is TRBV5-5, the J call TRBJ1-4, with unresolved D. Germline-derived CDR1 and CDR2 are SGHKS and YYEKEE (reference sequence). V lost 4 bases and J lost 8, with 18 bases in between. There are 15 residues in the CDR3. The CDR3 DNA reads as TGTGCCAGCAGCCTCGGTCCTACCGGAAGGGAAAAACTGTTTTTT. It specifies CASSLGPTGREKLFF.

In this sample, this clonotype turned up a few times. This chain connects TRBV28 to TRBJ1-2; D may be TRBD1 (5 bases). The V end was cut by 3 bases, the J end by 5 bases, with 7 bases between. Looked up from germline, CDR1 is MDHEN and CDR2 is SYDVKM. The CDR3 loop spans 12 amino acids. The CDR3 DNA reads TGTGCCAGCAGTTTCAGGGCGTATGGCTACACCTTC. Translation: CASSFRAYGYTF.

This clonotype occurred a few times. The chain has TRBV11-2 and TRBJ2-1; D remains unclear. The CDR3 runs 12 residues. CDR1 is SGHAT, CDR2 FQNNGV, per germline. Trimming pared 7 bases from V and 3 bases from J, leaving 7 bases between. In DNA, the CDR3 is TGTGCCAGCACCACTTACTACAATGAGCAGTTCTTC. Protein product: CASTTYYNEQFF.

The table lists this clonotype with many counts. The V gene is TRBV20-1, the J gene TRBJ1-5; D unclear. This CDR3 region has 14 residues. CDR1 and CDR2 (germline): DFQATT, SNEGSKA (reference sequence). V was clipped by 0 bases and J by 6 bases, with 12 bases between them. This chain's CDR3 is CSARDREGPQPQHF. CDR3 bases: TGCAGTGCTAGAGATCGTGAGGGCCCTCAGCCCCAGCATTTT.